This T cell receptor beta chain emerged from a study of T cell repertoires in cytomegalovirus infection. As for the study in general: Through public TCR beta signatures, both CMV infection and matching HLA type were indicated. Study-wide findings and caveats: The ex vivo response showed dominance by HLA-C-restricted CMV-specific TCR beta clonotypes.

On this clonotype: Its antigen is as yet unknown. One end of the junction varies from germline; a read error may be responsible.

TCRdb passed the reads through MiXCR, listing each CDR3 protein once. This sample carries a few hundred thousand distinct CDR3 sequences, around 13% of them seen once, and the ten largest clones take around 8.7%. This CDR3 is 12 amino acids long. CDR1 and CDR2 (germline): SGHDN, FVKESK. This chain joins TRBV14 and TRBJ1-1; D not certain. The sequencing sample was made of PBMCs. This clonotype was sampled from a human donor in good health (CMV status not recorded). Some clones in this sample may be carry-over from other donors' samples. The CDR3 loop is CASSQDMEERQF. The CDR3 nucleotides read TGTGCCAGCAGCCAAGATATGGAAGAACGACAATTT.